Listed here are 5 T cell receptor beta chains from one sample, sequenced in a study of control samples from healthy donors and cancer patients. Repertoires were generated with immunoSEQ multiplex PCR, while TCRdb's copy carries only in-frame clones and drops some. The table has more than 100,000 clones, around 89% seen once. Sequenced input: PBMCs. The receptors were sampled from a man aged 55 to 70 with lung cancer.

The genes are TRBV7-3 and TRBJ2-5, with D unclear. The V end lost 1 base, the J end lost 1 base, and 4 bases lay between the germline ends. The CDR3 totals 13 residues. Germline lookup yields CDR1 SGHTA and CDR2 FQGTGA. The CDR3: CASSLRSQETQYF. The CDR3 nucleotides read TGTGCCAGCAGCTTAAGGTCCCAAGAGACCCAGTACTTC.

The chain is built from TRBV6-4 and TRBJ2-2; 11 bases align to TRBD2. Germline V gives CDR1 MRHNA, CDR2 SNTAGT. There are 17 residues in the CDR3. V was pared by 5 bases and J by 2 bases, with 7 bases of the junction left unmatched. The chain's CDR3 is CASSPLAGGPNTGELFF. CDR3 nucleotide sequence: TGTGCCAGCAGTCCCCTAGCGGGGGGACCCAACACCGGGGAGCTGTTTTTT.

This chain joins TRBV11-1 and TRBJ1-1; 7 bases are shared with TRBD1. The CDR3 runs to 13 residues. Germline V lookup: CDR1 SGHAT, CDR2 FQDESV (reference sequence). J was trimmed by 8 bases and V by 4 bases; bases with no gene match: 7. The CDR3 loop reads CASSSGQVLEAFF. The CDR3 region has the DNA TGTGCCAGCAGCTCCGGACAGGTCTTAGAAGCTTTCTTT.

DNA of the CDR3: TGTGCCAGCAGCCAAGGACAGCAATATCAGCCCCAGCATTTT. It encodes CASSQGQQYQPQHF. The V gene is TRBV3-1 (or the pseudogene TRBV3-2), the J gene TRBJ1-5, with D maybe TRBD1 (5 bases). Trimming left V 1 base short and J 5 bases short, with 9 bases between. From germline, CDR1 is LGHDT and CDR2 YNNKEL (reference sequence). The CDR3 consists of 14 residues.

The V and J genes are TRBV4-2 and TRBJ2-3, with 10 bases fitting TRBD2. Germline V gene data show CDR1 as LGHNA and CDR2 as YNFKEQ. V was clipped by 4 bases and J by 0 bases; unmatched bases: 7. The CDR3 totals 17 residues. The chain's CDR3 is CASSRGLAASSTDTQYF. Written as DNA, the CDR3 is TGTGCCAGCAGCCGTGGACTAGCGGCCTCCAGCACAGATACGCAGTATTTT.